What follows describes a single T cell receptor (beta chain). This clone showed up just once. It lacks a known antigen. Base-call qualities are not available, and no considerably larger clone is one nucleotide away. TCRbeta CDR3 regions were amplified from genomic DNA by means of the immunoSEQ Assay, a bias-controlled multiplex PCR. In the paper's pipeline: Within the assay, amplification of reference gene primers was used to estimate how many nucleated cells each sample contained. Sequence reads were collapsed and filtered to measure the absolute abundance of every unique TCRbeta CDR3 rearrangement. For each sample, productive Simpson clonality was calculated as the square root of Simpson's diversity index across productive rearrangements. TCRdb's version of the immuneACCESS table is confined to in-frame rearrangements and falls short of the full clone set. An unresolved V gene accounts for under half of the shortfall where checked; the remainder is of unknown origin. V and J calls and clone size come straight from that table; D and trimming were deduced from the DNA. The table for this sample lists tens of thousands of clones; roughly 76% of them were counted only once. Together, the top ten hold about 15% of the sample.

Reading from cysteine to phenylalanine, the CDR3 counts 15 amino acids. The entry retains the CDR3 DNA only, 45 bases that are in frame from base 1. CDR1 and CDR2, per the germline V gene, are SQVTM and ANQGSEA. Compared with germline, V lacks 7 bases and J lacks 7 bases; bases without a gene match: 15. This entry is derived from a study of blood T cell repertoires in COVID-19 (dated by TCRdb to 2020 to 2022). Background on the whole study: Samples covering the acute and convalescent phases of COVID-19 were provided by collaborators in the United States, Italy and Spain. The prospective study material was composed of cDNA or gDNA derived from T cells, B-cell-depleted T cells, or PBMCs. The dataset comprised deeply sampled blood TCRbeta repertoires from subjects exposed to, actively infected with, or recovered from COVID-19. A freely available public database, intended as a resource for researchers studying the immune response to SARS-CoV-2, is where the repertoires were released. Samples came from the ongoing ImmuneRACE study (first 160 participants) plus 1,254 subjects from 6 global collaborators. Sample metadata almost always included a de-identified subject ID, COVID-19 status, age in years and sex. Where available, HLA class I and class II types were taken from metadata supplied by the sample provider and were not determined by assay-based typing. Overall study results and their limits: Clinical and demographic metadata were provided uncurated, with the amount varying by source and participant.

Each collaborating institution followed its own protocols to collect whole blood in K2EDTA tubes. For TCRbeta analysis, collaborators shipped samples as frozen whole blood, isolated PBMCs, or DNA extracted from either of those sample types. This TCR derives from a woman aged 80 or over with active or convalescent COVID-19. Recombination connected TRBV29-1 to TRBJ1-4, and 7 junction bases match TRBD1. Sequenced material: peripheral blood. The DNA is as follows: TGCAGCGCAGGTACAGGGGCCCTGGGGCCTGAAAAACTGTTTTTT. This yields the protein CSAGTGALGPEKLFF.